This TCR beta chain was sequenced during a study of blood T cell repertoires in COVID-19. Study as a whole: Sites in the United States, Italy and Spain provided acute and convalescent COVID-19 samples.

This clone was seen just once. Individuals aged roughly 18 to 95 years were recruited from 20 to 25 US areas. Participants' reported clinical history set cohort assignment. Contact with a PCR-confirmed or clinician-diagnosed COVID-19 case occurred within 2 weeks of entry. Trimming left V 2 bases short and J 10 bases short, with 11 bases between. The CDR3 runs 11 residues. The germline V gene encodes CDR1 SQVTM and CDR2 ANQGSEA. Clones were read by immunoSEQ multiplex PCR, and TCRdb kept only the in-frame ones, dropping some. The data hold about 150,000 clones, with over 80% observed a single time. The V gene is TRBV29-1, the J gene TRBJ2-5; a weak D match, TRBD2 (6 bases). The receptor comes from a woman aged 50 to 65 who had been exposed to COVID-19. Sequences were obtained from PBMCs or T cells enriched from blood (not recorded which). Here the CDR3 reads CSVERPEGQYF. CDR3 DNA: TGCAGCGTTGAAAGGCCGGAGGGCCAGTACTTC. The full variable domain, with the rest looked up from reference TRBV29-1 and TRBJ2-5, is SAVISQKPSRDICQRGTSLTIQCQVDSQVTMMFWYRQQPGQSLTLIATANQGSEATYESGFVIDKFPISRPNLTFSTLTVSNMSPEDSSIYLCSVERPEGQYFGPGTRLLVL.